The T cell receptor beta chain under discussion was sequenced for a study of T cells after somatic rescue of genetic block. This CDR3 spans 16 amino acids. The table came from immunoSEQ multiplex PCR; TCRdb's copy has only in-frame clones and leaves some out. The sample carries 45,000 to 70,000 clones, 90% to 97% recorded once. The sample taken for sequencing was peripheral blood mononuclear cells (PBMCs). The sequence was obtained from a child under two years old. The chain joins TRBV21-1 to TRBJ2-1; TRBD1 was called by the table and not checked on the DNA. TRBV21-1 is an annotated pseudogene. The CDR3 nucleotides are TGTGCCAGCCCCACAGGCACAGGTCAGGGTAACAATGAGCAGTTCTTC. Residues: CASPTGTGQGNNEQFF.